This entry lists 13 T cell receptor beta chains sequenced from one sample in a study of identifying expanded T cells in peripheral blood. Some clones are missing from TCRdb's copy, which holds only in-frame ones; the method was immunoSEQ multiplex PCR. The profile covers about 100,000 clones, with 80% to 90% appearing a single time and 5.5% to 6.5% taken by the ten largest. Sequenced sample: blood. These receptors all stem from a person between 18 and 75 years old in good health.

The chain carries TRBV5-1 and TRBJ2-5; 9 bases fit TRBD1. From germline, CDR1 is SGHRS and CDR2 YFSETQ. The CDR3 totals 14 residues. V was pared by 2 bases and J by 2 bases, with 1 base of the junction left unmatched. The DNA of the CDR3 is TGCGCCAGCAGCTTCGGACAGGGGCAAGAGACCCAGTACTTC. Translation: CASSFGQGQETQYF.

The CDR3 loop is CASSSVKTQYF. The CDR3 DNA reads as TGTGCCAGCAGCTCCGTGAAGACCCAGTACTTC. The chain employs TRBV11-2 and TRBJ2-5, with unresolved D. The V and J ends lost 4 bases and 6 bases respectively, with 6 bases between them. The CDR3 extends over 11 amino acids. Germline loops: CDR1 SGHAT, CDR2 FQNNGV.

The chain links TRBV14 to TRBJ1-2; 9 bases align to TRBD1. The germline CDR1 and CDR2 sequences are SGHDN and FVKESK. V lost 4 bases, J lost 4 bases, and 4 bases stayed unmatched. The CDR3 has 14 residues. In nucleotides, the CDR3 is TGTGCCAGCAGCCCGTGGACAGGGGCCTATGGCTACACCTTC. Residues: CASSPWTGAYGYTF.

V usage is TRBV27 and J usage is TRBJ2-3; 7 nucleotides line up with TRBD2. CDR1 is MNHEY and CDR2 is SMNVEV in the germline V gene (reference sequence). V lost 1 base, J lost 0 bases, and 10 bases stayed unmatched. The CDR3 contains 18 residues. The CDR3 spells CASSLLFFGRGSTDTQYF. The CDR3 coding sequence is TGTGCCAGCAGTTTATTGTTCTTCGGGCGGGGGAGCACAGATACGCAGTATTTT.

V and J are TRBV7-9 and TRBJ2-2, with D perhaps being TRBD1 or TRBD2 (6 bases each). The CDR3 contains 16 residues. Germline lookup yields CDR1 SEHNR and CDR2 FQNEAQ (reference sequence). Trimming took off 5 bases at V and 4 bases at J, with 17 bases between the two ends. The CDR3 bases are TGTGCCAGCAGCAAGCTCACGGGGGCGAGCACCGGGGAGCTGTTTTTT. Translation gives CASSKLTGASTGELFF.

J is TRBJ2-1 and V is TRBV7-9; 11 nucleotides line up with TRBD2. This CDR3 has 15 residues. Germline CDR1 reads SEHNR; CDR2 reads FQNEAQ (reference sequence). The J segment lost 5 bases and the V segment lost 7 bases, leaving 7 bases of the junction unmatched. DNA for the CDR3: TGTGCCAGCAAGTTACTAGCGGGAGATAACAATGAGCAGTTCTTC. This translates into CASKLLAGDNNEQFF.

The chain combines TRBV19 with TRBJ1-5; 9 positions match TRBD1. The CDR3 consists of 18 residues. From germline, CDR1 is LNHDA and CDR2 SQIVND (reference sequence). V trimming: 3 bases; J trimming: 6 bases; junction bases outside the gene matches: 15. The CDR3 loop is CASSITFGAGQGFQPQHF. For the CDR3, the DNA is TGTGCCAGTAGTATCACGTTCGGGGCGGGACAGGGCTTTCAGCCCCAGCATTTT.

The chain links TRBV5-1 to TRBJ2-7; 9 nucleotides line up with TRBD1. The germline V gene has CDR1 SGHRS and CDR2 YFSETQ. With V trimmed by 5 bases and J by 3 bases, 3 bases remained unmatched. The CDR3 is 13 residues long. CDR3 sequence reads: CASSQDRGYEQYF. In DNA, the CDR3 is TGCGCCAGCAGTCAGGACAGGGGCTACGAGCAGTACTTC.

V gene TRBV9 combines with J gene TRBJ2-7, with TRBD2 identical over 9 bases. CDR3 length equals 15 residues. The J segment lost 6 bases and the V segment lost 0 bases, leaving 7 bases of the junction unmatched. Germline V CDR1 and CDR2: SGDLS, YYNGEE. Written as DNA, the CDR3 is TGTGCCAGCAGCGTAGGAGGTAGCGGGAGCCCCGAGCAGTACTTC. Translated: CASSVGGSGSPEQYF.

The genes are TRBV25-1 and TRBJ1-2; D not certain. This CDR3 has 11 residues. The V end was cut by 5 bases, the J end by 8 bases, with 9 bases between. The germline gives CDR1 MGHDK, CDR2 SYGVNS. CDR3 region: CASSSSVGYTF. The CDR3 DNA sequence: TGTGCCAGCAGTTCGTCGGTAGGCTACACCTTC.

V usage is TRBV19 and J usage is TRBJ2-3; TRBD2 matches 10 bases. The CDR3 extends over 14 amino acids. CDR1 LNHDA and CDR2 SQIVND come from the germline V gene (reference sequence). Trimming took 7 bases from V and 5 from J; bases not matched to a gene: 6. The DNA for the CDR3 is TGTGCCAGTATTGGGACTAGCGCATTAGATACGCAGTATTTT. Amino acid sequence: CASIGTSALDTQYF.

For the CDR3, the DNA is TGTGCCAGCAGCCAAGTGGGACAGGGTGGCTACGAGCAGTACTTC. It codes for CASSQVGQGGYEQYF. The V and J genes are TRBV4-2 and TRBJ2-7; 9 bases map to TRBD1. V was pared by 1 base and J by 3 bases, with 4 bases of the junction left unmatched. CDR1 is LGHNA, CDR2 YNFKEQ, per germline. The CDR3 sequence is 15 residues long.

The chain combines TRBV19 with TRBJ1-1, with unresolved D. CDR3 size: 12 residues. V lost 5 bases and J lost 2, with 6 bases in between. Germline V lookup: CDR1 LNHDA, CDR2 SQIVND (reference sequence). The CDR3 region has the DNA TGTGCCAGTAGTTTCATAAACACTGAAGCTTTCTTT. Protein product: CASSFINTEAFF.